One and the same sample provided the 27 T cell receptor beta chains below, sequenced in a study of T cells in Graves' hyperthyroidism and ophthalmopathy. The investigators amplified TCR beta CDR3 regions from RNA transcripts. The HTBI primer set served for first-round RT-PCR of the TCR CDR3. MiXCR, applied by TCRdb to the multiplex PCR reads, yields one record per CDR3 protein. The table records hundreds of thousands of distinct CDR3 sequences, 20% to 25% of them present only once. Material: blood. The receptor source for this set is a man between 50 and 59 years old with Graves' hyperthyroidism.

This chain uses TRBV19 with TRBJ2-2, with 7 nucleotides matching TRBD2. CDR3 size: 12 residues. Unmatched junction bases numbered 7, after V lost 9 bases and J lost 9 bases. Germline CDR1 is LNHDA and CDR2 is SQIVND (reference sequence). CDR3 region: CASMGGEWELFF. The CDR3, as DNA: TGTGCCAGCATGGGGGGGGAGTGGGAGCTGTTTTTT. The full variable domain, its missing parts supplied by reference TRBV19 and TRBJ2-2, is DGGITQSPKYLFRKEGQNVTLSCEQNLNHDAMYWYRQDPGQGLRLIYYSQIVNDFQKGDIAEGYSVSREKKESFPLTVTSAQKNPTAFYLCASMGGEWELFFGEGSRLTVL.

This rearrangement joins TRBV6-1 to TRBJ2-3, with TRBD1 as a possible D gene (5 bases). The CDR3 length is 15 residues. The V end lost 1 base, the J end lost 3 bases, and 11 bases lay between the germline ends. Germline V gives CDR1 MNHNS, CDR2 SASEGT. The CDR3 DNA reads TGTGCCAGCAGTGAAGGGCTTGGGGCAACAGATACGCAGTATTTT. Its translation is CASSEGLGATDTQYF.

This clonotype has just a few counts. The chain is built from TRBV18 and TRBJ2-1; D ambiguous. The CDR3 is made up of 15 amino acids. Germline V lookup: CDR1 KGHSH, CDR2 LQKENI. V dropped 3 bases and J dropped 4 bases, with 13 bases sitting between them. CDR3 protein: CASSPPADLYNEQFF. In nucleotides, the CDR3 is TGTGCCAGCTCACCCCCGGCGGACCTTTACAATGAGCAGTTCTTC.

This clonotype was observed at least ten times. The genes are TRBV18 and TRBJ2-1; a weak D match, TRBD1 (5 bases). CDR1 and CDR2 (germline): KGHSH, LQKENI. This CDR3 spans 14 amino acids. Trimming took off 0 bases at V and 7 bases at J, with 10 bases between the two ends. The CDR3 loop reads CASSPPSAGNEQFF. The CDR3, as DNA: TGTGCCAGCTCACCACCTTCCGCAGGGAATGAGCAGTTCTTC.

CDR3 DNA: TGCGCCAGCAGCCCTTTAGCGGGACCCGGGGAGCTGTTTTTT. It yields the protein CASSPLAGPGELFF. This chain connects TRBV5-1 to TRBJ2-2; 8 positions match TRBD2. The V gene end was trimmed by 4 bases and the J gene end by 6 bases; junction bases not matched to a gene: 5. In germline, CDR1 is SGHRS, CDR2 YFSETQ. The CDR3 totals 14 residues.

This clonotype was seen ten or more times. V gene TRBV28 combines with J gene TRBJ1-1; TRBD1 is a possible D gene (5 bases). Trimming removed 3 bases from V and 7 bases from J, with 15 bases in between. CDR3 length: 14 amino acids. In germline, CDR1 is MDHEN, CDR2 SYDVKM. The CDR3 sequence: CASSFDGRVGEAFF. The CDR3 DNA reads TGTGCCAGCAGTTTTGATGGCAGGGTCGGTGAAGCTTTCTTT.

This chain connects TRBV20-1 to TRBJ1-3; the D is unclear. V was cut by 2 bases and J by 3 bases, with 8 bases left in between. Germline CDR1 DFQATT, CDR2 SNEGSKA (reference sequence). The CDR3 has 13 residues. CDR3 loop: CSARLLIGNTIYF. Written as DNA, the CDR3 is TGCAGTGCTAGATTGTTAATTGGAAACACCATATATTTT.

The chain recombines TRBV19 with TRBJ2-2, with D possibly TRBD2 on 7 matching bases. CDR1 LNHDA and CDR2 SQIVND come from the germline V gene (reference sequence). CDR3 length equals 16 residues. The germline V and J ends were trimmed by 3 bases and 4 bases, with 15 bases remaining between them. The DNA of the CDR3 is TGTGCCAGTAGTATTATGAGCGGGACACGCACCGGGGAGCTGTTTTTT. Its protein product is CASSIMSGTRTGELFF.

Ten or more counts support this clonotype. The gene calls are TRBV6-1 and TRBJ2-7; 9 nucleotides align to TRBD1. V trimming: 6 bases; J trimming: 4 bases; junction bases outside the gene matches: 13. The CDR3 spans 16 residues. CDR1 and CDR2 (germline): MNHNS, SASEGT. The CDR3 sequence is CASRISRRDRVYEQYF. CDR3 DNA sequence: TGTGCCAGCAGAATCTCCCGCCGGGACAGGGTTTACGAGCAGTACTTC.

This clonotype has a handful of counts. V is TRBV28 and J is TRBJ2-5; D is possibly TRBD1 or TRBD2 (6 bases each). The CDR3 loop spans 15 amino acids. Trimming cost V 4 bases and J 5 bases, with 17 bases left between them. Per the germline V gene, CDR1 is MDHEN and CDR2 is SYDVKM. The DNA for the CDR3 is TGTGCCAGCAGTTCGGGGGTTGAGGGGGTTGAGACCCAGTACTTC. It is translated as CASSSGVEGVETQYF. Filled out from reference TRBV28 and TRBJ2-5, the complete variable domain reads DVKVTQSSRYLVKRTGEKVFLECVQDMDHENMFWYRQDPGLGLRLIYFSYDVKMKEKGDIPEGYSVSREKKERFSLILESASTNQTSMYLCASSSGVEGVETQYFGPGTRLLVL.

Ten or more counts support this clonotype. For the CDR3, the DNA is TGTGCCAGCAGCTCAGTGGACAGAAGCGAGCAGTACTTC. It encodes CASSSVDRSEQYF. This chain uses TRBV7-6 with TRBJ2-7, with TRBD1 as a possible D gene (6 bases). This CDR3 spans 13 amino acids. From germline, CDR1 is SGHVS and CDR2 FNYEAQ. Between the trimmed V and J ends, which lost 4 bases and 6 bases, there was a span of 13 bases.

The V call is TRBV12-5, the J call TRBJ2-7, with 9 bases that match TRBD2. CDR1 LGHNT and CDR2 FRNRAP come from the germline V gene. The CDR3 totals 17 residues. V was pared by 0 bases and J by 2 bases, with 8 bases of the junction left unmatched. CDR3 loop: CASGLVVAGGAPYEQYF. The CDR3 nucleotides read TGTGCTAGTGGTTTGGTAGTGGCGGGAGGGGCCCCCTACGAGCAGTACTTC.

At least ten counts were recorded for this clonotype. V and J are TRBV5-1 and TRBJ2-7, with 8 bases that match TRBD2. The germline CDR1 and CDR2 sequences are SGHRS and YFSETQ. V lost 4 bases, J lost 0 bases, and 6 bases stayed unmatched. The CDR3 has 15 amino acids. The CDR3 nucleotides read TGCGCCAGCAGCCGCACTAGCGGCACCTCCTACGAGCAGTACTTC. This translates into CASSRTSGTSYEQYF.

V is TRBV5-6 and J is TRBJ2-2, with D possibly TRBD2 on 5 matching bases. Germline V lookup: CDR1 SGHDT, CDR2 YYEEEE. Trimming removed 6 bases from V and 3 bases from J, with 15 bases in between. This CDR3 spans 15 amino acids. The DNA for the CDR3 is TGTGCCAGCACAGGACTGGATGGGGACACCGGGGAGCTGTTTTTT. Residues: CASTGLDGDTGELFF.

The rearrangement links TRBV27 to TRBJ2-7; D possibly uses TRBD1 or TRBD2 (5 bases each). The V gene lost 5 bases and the J gene lost 5 bases, with 16 bases spanning the gap. The CDR3 is made up of 14 amino acids. Looked up from germline, CDR1 is MNHEY and CDR2 is SMNVEV (reference sequence). CDR3 region: CASSQYEGPHEQYF. In DNA, the CDR3 is TGTGCCAGCAGTCAATATGAGGGGCCCCACGAGCAGTACTTC.

This chain connects TRBV5-1 to TRBJ1-6; 10 bases align to TRBD1. CDR3 size: 16 residues. After removal of 5 bases from V and 8 bases from J, the junction contained 10 bases not matched to a gene. CDR1 is SGHRS, CDR2 YFSETQ, per germline. The CDR3 nucleotides read TGCGCCAGCAGGGATACCGGGACAGGGGAACATTCACCCCTCCACTTT. Residues: CASRDTGTGEHSPLHF.

The chain carries TRBV19 and TRBJ2-2, with D maybe TRBD2 (7 bases). Per germline, CDR1 LNHDA and CDR2 SQIVND (reference sequence). There are 15 residues in the CDR3. The V end was cut by 3 bases, the J end by 7 bases, with 15 bases between. CDR3 sequence reads: CASSIFRGAHGELFF. The CDR3 DNA follows: TGTGCCAGTAGTATCTTCCGGGGGGCCCACGGGGAGCTGTTTTTT.

The V gene is TRBV9, the J gene TRBJ2-7, with D hard to call. The ends were cut back, 6 bases at V and 2 bases at J, with 3 bases in the middle. The germline gives CDR1 SGDLS, CDR2 YYNGEE. The CDR3 sequence is 10 residues long. DNA of the CDR3: TGTGCCAGCACCCCCTACGAGCAGTACTTC. Translation: CASTPYEQYF.

In DNA form, the CDR3 reads TGCAGTGCTGCCGGGACTAGCGGGAGAAATGAGCAGTTCTTC. Translating gives CSAAGTSGRNEQFF. The chain joins TRBV20-1 to TRBJ2-1; the match to TRBD2 covers 14 bases. The CDR3 is 14 amino acids. Germline-derived CDR1 and CDR2 are DFQATT and SNEGSKA (reference sequence). Unmatched junction bases numbered 4, after V lost 5 bases and J lost 7 bases.

This clonotype showed up many times. The chain recombines TRBV2 with TRBJ2-3; the match to TRBD2 covers 9 bases. Germline-derived CDR1 and CDR2 are SNHLY and FYNNEI. V was pared by 4 bases and J by 3 bases, with 14 bases of the junction left unmatched. This CDR3 has 18 amino acids. The CDR3 region is CASSVASGNPPGTDTQYF. CDR3 DNA sequence: TGTGCCAGCAGTGTGGCTAGCGGGAACCCACCGGGGACAGATACGCAGTATTTT.

V and J are TRBV5-8 and TRBJ2-1, with D uncertain. Looked up from germline, CDR1 is SGHTS and CDR2 is YDEGEE. The ends were cut back, 4 bases at V and 8 bases at J, with 10 bases in the middle. CDR3 length: 12 residues. The CDR3 bases are TGTGCCAGCAGCCCAAGATGGGATGAGCAGTTCTTC. Encoded protein: CASSPRWDEQFF.

The gene calls are TRBV20-1 and TRBJ1-2; TRBD1 is a possible D gene (5 bases). V lost 5 bases, J lost 4 bases, and 11 bases lay in between. The CDR3 has 12 residues. Germline V gene sequence: CDR1 DFQATT, CDR2 SNEGSKA (reference sequence). CDR3 DNA: TGCAGTGCTCCTATGGGGGGCTATGGCTACACCTTC. Translated, it gives CSAPMGGYGYTF.

Concerning this clonotype itself: A read error is likely, as this CDR3 ends without the conserved phenylalanine or tryptophan. J is TRBJ2-1 and V is TRBV5-1, with TRBD2 matching over 8 bases. In germline, CDR1 is SGHRS, CDR2 YFSETQ. V lost 0 bases to trimming and J lost 4 bases; unmatched junction nucleotides: 6. The CDR3 length is 16 residues. The CDR3 bases are TGCGCCAGCAGCTTGGAGGCTAGCGGGCGTTACAATGAGCAGTTCTCC. Translating it yields CASSLEASGRYNEQFS.

This clonotype came up a few times. The chain employs TRBV19 and TRBJ2-1; TRBD2 aligns across 10 bases. The CDR3 contains 14 residues. The V and J ends lost 4 bases and 4 bases, in that order; junction bases with no gene match: 1. In germline, CDR1 is LNHDA, CDR2 SQIVND (reference sequence). CDR3 region: CASSTTSGYNEQFF. Written as DNA, the CDR3 is TGTGCCAGTAGTACGACTAGCGGGTACAATGAGCAGTTCTTC.

This clonotype was counted at least ten times. This chain links TRBV5-1 with TRBJ2-1; a possible D gene is TRBD2 (6 bases). There are 16 residues in the CDR3. Trimming took off 4 bases at V and 1 base at J, with 15 bases between the two ends. The germline gives CDR1 SGHRS, CDR2 YFSETQ. Here the CDR3 DNA reads TGCGCCAGCAGCCCTACTGCGGGAAGTTCCTACAATGAGCAGTTCTTC. Protein product: CASSPTAGSSYNEQFF. The whole variable domain, filled in from reference TRBV5-1 and TRBJ2-1, reads KAGVTQTPRYLIKTRGQQVTLSCSPISGHRSVSWYQQTPGQGLQFLFEYFSETQRNKGNFPGRFSGRQFSNSRSEMNVSTLELGDSALYLCASSPTAGSSYNEQFFGPGTRLTVL.

This chain links TRBV12-5 with TRBJ2-1; D gene uncertain. The J call may be incorrect, as the DNA end agrees better with TRBJ2-7. CDR3 length: 11 amino acids. CDR1 and CDR2 from the germline V gene are LGHNT and FRNRAP. CDR3 nucleotide sequence: TGTGCTAGTGCCCTCTACAATGAGCAGTACTTC. This sequence encodes CASALYNEQYF.

This clonotype was picked up a small number of times. This chain connects TRBV20-1 to TRBJ1-2; tentative D call: TRBD1 (6 bases). Germline CDR1 reads DFQATT; CDR2 reads SNEGSKA (reference sequence). There are 13 residues in the CDR3. Trimming shortened V by 4 bases and J by 5 bases, and 14 bases separated the two germline ends. CDR3 protein: CSAIPTGLYGYTF. As DNA, the CDR3 is TGCAGTGCTATACCGACAGGCTTATATGGCTACACCTTC.